The sequence of this T cell receptor (beta chain) was determined in a study of blood T cell repertoires in COVID-19. About the research overall: Researchers got acute and convalescent COVID-19 samples from the United States, Italy and Spain. T cells, B-cell-depleted T cells, or PBMCs supplied cDNA or gDNA.

V shed 0 bases and J 6 bases; nucleotides not matched to a gene: 7. This CDR3 contains 15 residues. Germline CDR1 and CDR2: SGHNT and YYREEE (reference sequence). In the study's own analysis: How many nucleated cells were present was estimated from reference gene primer amplification. Method: immunoSEQ multiplex PCR; TCRdb's copy keeps in-frame clones and lacks some. V and J calls and clone size follow that table, whereas D and trimming were derived from the DNA. The table includes 55,000 to 65,000 clones, about 87% detected once. The clonotype comes from a human donor with active COVID-19. The donor label of this sample is uncertain. The sample taken for sequencing was peripheral blood. V usage is TRBV5-4 and J usage is TRBJ1-2, with 8 bases aligning to TRBD1. As DNA, the CDR3 is TGTGCCAGCAGCTTGGCGGGACAGGTTGGCAATGGCTACACCTTC. This sequence encodes CASSLAGQVGNGYTF.